This T cell receptor (beta chain) was profiled in a study of blood T cell repertoires in COVID-19. After removal of 1 base from V and 5 bases from J, the junction contained 7 bases not matched to a gene. The CDR3 loop spans 16 amino acids. CDR1 SGHVS and CDR2 FNYEAQ come from the germline V gene. In the source study's methods: Reference gene primer amplification in the assay estimated nucleated cell counts. The data were produced by immunoSEQ multiplex PCR, yet TCRdb's version contains in-frame clones alone and is incomplete. V and J calls plus clone size are reproduced from that table; the DNA served to infer D and trimming. The top ten hold 8.5% to 10% of the sample, which has fewer than 200,000 clones, roughly three quarters seen once.

The receptor was isolated from a woman aged 45-65 years with active or convalescent COVID-19. The chain has TRBV7-6 and TRBJ2-2; TRBD2 aligns across 7 bases. Specimen: peripheral blood. The DNA of the CDR3 is TGTGCCAGCAGCTTAGAACGAGCGGGAACAACCGGGGAGCTGTTTTTT. It is translated as CASSLERAGTTGELFF.